A selection of T cell receptor beta chains follows, all from one sample in a study of T cell repertoires in cytomegalovirus infection. Their target antigens are unknown. In TCRdb, the reads were re-called with MiXCR into one record per CDR3 protein. The table has roughly 920,000 distinct CDR3 sequences, less than 40% seen once. The material sequenced was cultured CD8+ T cells from PBMCs, taken from culture after CMV antigen stimulation. These receptors all stem from a human donor in good health (CMV status not recorded). Some clones in this sample may be carry-over from other donors' samples. CDR3s include the opening cysteine and the closing phenylalanine or tryptophan. D genes are given only for firm matches. The size of a clone is reported for some rows only, either as once, few or many, or as a class for expanded clones.

d_call | j_call | v_call | clone_size | cdr3_aa | cdr3_nt
TRBD2 | TRBJ2-2 | TRBV20-1 | NA | CSAREKTSGLTGELFF | TGCAGTGCTAGAGAGAAAACTAGCGGGCTAACCGGGGAGCTGTTTTTT
TRBD2 | TRBJ2-3 | TRBV25-1 | NA | CASSTGGNTQYF | TGTGCCAGCAGTACCGGGGGGAACACGCAGTATTTT
NA | TRBJ1-2 | TRBV7-9 | many | CASSPDGFYGYTF | TGTGCCAGCAGCCCGGACGGCTTCTATGGCTACACCTTC
TRBD1 | TRBJ1-1 | TRBV5-4 | NA | CASLRDRADTEAFF | TGTGCCAGCTTGCGTGACAGGGCGGACACTGAAGCTTTCTTT
NA | TRBJ1-5 | TRBV19 | NA | CASSIAGSGSNQPQHF | TGTGCCAGTAGTATAGCGGGCAGTGGGAGCAATCAGCCCCAGCATTTT
NA | TRBJ1-6 | TRBV7-2 | few | CASSLYLAVDNSPLHF | TGTGCCAGCAGCTTATATCTCGCAGTAGATAATTCACCCCTCCACTTT
TRBD1 | TRBJ1-2 | TRBV6-1 | NA | CASSPGQGGILGYTF | TGTGCCAGCAGTCCGGGACAGGGTGGAATTCTCGGCTACACCTTC
NA | TRBJ2-1 | TRBV7-3 | NA | CASSVAMSSYNEQFF | TGTGCCAGCAGCGTGGCGATGAGCTCCTACAATGAGCAGTTCTTC
TRBD2 | TRBJ2-1 | TRBV7-2 | many | CASSLGLAGVGYNEQFF | TGTGCCAGCAGCTTAGGACTAGCGGGGGTTGGTTACAATGAGCAGTTCTTC
TRBD1 | TRBJ1-2 | TRBV13 | NA | CASSLGEDRDHGYTF | TGTGCCAGCAGCTTAGGTGAAGACAGGGACCATGGCTACACCTTC
NA | TRBJ2-3 | TRBV7-9 | NA | CASSLVRQGLGTDTQYF | TGTGCCAGCAGCTTAGTCCGCCAGGGCTTGGGCACAGATACGCAGTATTTT
NA | TRBJ1-5 | TRBV24-1 | few | CATSATGSNQPQHF | TGTGCCACCAGTGCGACGGGGAGCAATCAGCCCCAGCATTTT
TRBD2 | TRBJ2-3 | TRBV6-1 | few | CASSVLAGGNTDTQYF | TGTGCCAGCAGTGTGCTAGCGGGGGGAAACACAGATACGCAGTATTTT
NA | TRBJ1-6 | TRBV7-2 | NA | CANSSHLDGLLLHF | TGTGCCAACAGCTCCCACCTGGACGGACTTCTCCTCCACTTT
NA | TRBJ1-5 | TRBV7-9 | few | CASSLDAVSQPQHF | TGTGCCAGCAGCTTAGACGCCGTCTCCCAGCCCCAGCATTTT
NA | TRBJ1-6 | TRBV20-1 | few | CSAWTKTGSLHF | TGCAGTGCTTGGACCAAAACGGGATCCCTCCACTTT
TRBD1 | TRBJ1-1 | TRBV20-1 | NA | CSARETGGWSNTEAFF | TGCAGTGCTAGAGAGACAGGGGGCTGGTCGAACACTGAAGCTTTCTTT
TRBD2 | TRBJ2-2 | TRBV11-2 | NA | CASSLGPTSEGHTNTGELFF | TGTGCCAGCAGCTTAGGGCCCACTAGCGAGGGCCACACGAACACCGGGGAGCTGTTTTTT
NA | TRBJ2-5 | TRBV7-9 | NA | CASSLDSLSPPETQYF | TGTGCCAGCAGCTTGGACAGCCTTTCACCCCCAGAGACCCAGTACTTC
NA | TRBJ1-2 | TRBV13 | few | CASSLDPRGYTF | TGTGCCAGCAGCTTAGACCCCCGGGGCTACACCTTC
NA | TRBJ1-2 | TRBV29-1 | NA | CSVDRGIGGYTF | TGCAGCGTTGACAGGGGTATAGGGGGCTACACCTTC
NA | TRBJ2-5 | TRBV11-2 | NA | CASSLDPYQETQYF | TGTGCCAGCAGCTTAGACCCGTACCAAGAGACCCAGTACTTC
NA | TRBJ1-5 | TRBV7-2 | NA | CASSARSQPQHF | TGTGCCAGCAGCGCACGCAGTCAGCCCCAGCATTTT
NA | TRBJ2-1 | TRBV4-1 | NA | CASSQRGGTINNEQFF | TGCGCCAGCAGCCAAAGGGGAGGGACAATCAACAATGAGCAGTTCTTC
TRBD2 | TRBJ2-2 | TRBV13 | NA | CASSKTSGVTGELFF | TGTGCCAGCAGCAAGACTAGCGGGGTCACCGGGGAGCTGTTTTTT
TRBD1 | TRBJ1-1 | TRBV25-1 | NA | CASSNPGTGLNTEAFF | TGTGCCAGCAGTAATCCCGGGACAGGGTTGAACACTGAAGCTTTCTTT
NA | TRBJ2-3 | TRBV4-1 | few | CASSQEPAGGTDTQYF | TGCGCCAGCAGCCAAGAGCCAGCGGGTGGCACAGATACGCAGTATTTT
NA | TRBJ2-2 | TRBV24-1 | few | CATSDYGSNTGELFF | TGTGCCACCAGTGATTACGGTTCGAACACCGGGGAGCTGTTTTTT
NA | TRBJ2-7 | TRBV7-2 | NA | CASSSDGHGQYF | TGTGCCAGCAGCTCGGATGGTCACGGGCAGTACTTC
NA | TRBJ1-5 | TRBV10-3 | few | CAIRQGSNQPQHF | TGTGCCATCAGGCAGGGCAGCAATCAGCCCCAGCATTTT
TRBD1 | TRBJ2-3 | TRBV27 | NA | CASSYDGTGGTDTQYF | TGTGCCAGCAGTTACGACGGGACAGGGGGCACAGATACGCAGTATTTT
NA | TRBJ1-2 | TRBV6-5 | NA | CANSYSNLGGYTF | TGTGCCAACAGTTACTCGAACTTGGGGGGCTACACCTTC
NA | TRBJ2-3 | TRBV27 | NA | CASGLPGGLTDTQYF | TGTGCCAGCGGTTTACCGGGGGGCCTCACTGACACGCAGTATTTT
TRBD2 | TRBJ2-5 | TRBV24-1 | NA | CATSDLHSGGETQYF | TGTGCCACCAGTGATTTGCACTCGGGGGGGGAGACCCAGTACTTC
NA | TRBJ1-1 | TRBV19 | NA | CASSIDTRLEAFF | TGTGCCAGTAGTATTGACACAAGGCTTGAAGCTTTCTTT
NA | TRBJ2-5 | TRBV5-5 | few | CASSGKGTQYF | TGTGCCAGCAGCGGGAAGGGGACCCAGTACTTC
TRBD2 | TRBJ2-7 | TRBV4-1 | NA | CASSQDRGLDTYEQYF | TGCGCCAGCAGCCAAGATCGGGGACTAGACACCTACGAGCAGTACTTC
TRBD1 | TRBJ2-3 | TRBV7-9 | many | CASSLTGASTDTQYF | TGTGCCAGCAGCCTGACAGGGGCTAGCACAGATACGCAGTATTTT
NA | TRBJ2-2 | TRBV7-9 | many | CASSHLRLGADGELFF | TGTGCCAGCAGTCACCTAAGGCTGGGGGCCGACGGGGAGCTGTTTTTT
NA | TRBJ1-4 | TRBV6-5 | few | CASSYLTDLNEKLFF | TGTGCCAGCAGTTACCTCACGGACTTAAATGAAAAACTGTTTTTT
TRBD1 | TRBJ2-4 | TRBV7-8 | once | CASSPTRDRGGKNIQYF | TGTGCCAGCAGCCCCACCCGGGACAGGGGGGGGAAAAACATTCAGTACTTC
NA | TRBJ2-2 | TRBV20-1 | few | CSASAGRNTGELFF | TGCAGTGCTAGTGCCGGGAGGAACACCGGGGAGCTGTTTTTT
NA | TRBJ1-1 | TRBV20-1 | NA | CSARDFGRGDTEAFF | TGCAGTGCTAGAGATTTTGGCAGGGGAGACACTGAAGCTTTCTTT
TRBD1 | TRBJ2-7 | TRBV7-6 | few | CASSFGTGAIYEQYF | TGTGCCAGCAGCTTTGGGACAGGGGCTATCTACGAGCAGTACTTC
NA | TRBJ1-2 | TRBV4-1 | NA | CASSHGVSYGYTF | TGCGCCAGCAGCCATGGGGTTTCTTATGGCTACACCTTC
NA | TRBJ2-1 | TRBV11-2 | NA | CASSWALGSYNEQFF | TGTGCCAGCAGTTGGGCCTTGGGCTCCTACAATGAGCAGTTCTTC
NA | TRBJ1-1 | TRBV27 | NA | CASSPANSMNTEAFF | TGTGCCAGCAGCCCGGCAAACTCCATGAACACTGAAGCTTTCTTT
TRBD1 | TRBJ2-1 | TRBV5-5 | NA | CASSPARRQGIVNEQFF | TGTGCCAGCAGCCCCGCCCGGAGACAGGGTATAGTAAATGAGCAGTTCTTC
NA | TRBJ1-2 | TRBV14 | NA | CASSQISNREGHGYTF | TGTGCCAGCAGCCAGATCTCGAACAGGGAAGGCCATGGCTACACCTTC
NA | TRBJ1-4 | TRBV9 | many | CASSVEGSGAYEKLFF | TGTGCCAGCAGCGTAGAAGGGAGCGGTGCGTATGAAAAACTGTTTTTT